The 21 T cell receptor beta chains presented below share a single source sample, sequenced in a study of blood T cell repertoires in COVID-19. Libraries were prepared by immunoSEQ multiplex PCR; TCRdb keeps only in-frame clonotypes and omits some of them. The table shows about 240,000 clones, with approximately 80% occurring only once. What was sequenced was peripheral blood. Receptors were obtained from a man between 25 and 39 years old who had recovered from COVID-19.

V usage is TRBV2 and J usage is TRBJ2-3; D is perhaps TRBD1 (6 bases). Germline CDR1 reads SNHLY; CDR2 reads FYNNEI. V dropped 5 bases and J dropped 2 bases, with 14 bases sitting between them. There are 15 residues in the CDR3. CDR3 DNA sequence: TGTGCCAGCAGTCCGACAGGCTCTCACACAGATACGCAGTATTTT. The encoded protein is CASSPTGSHTDTQYF.

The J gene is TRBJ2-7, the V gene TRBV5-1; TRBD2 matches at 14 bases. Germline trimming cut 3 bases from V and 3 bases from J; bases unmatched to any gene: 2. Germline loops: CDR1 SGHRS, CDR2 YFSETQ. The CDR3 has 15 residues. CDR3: CASSWTSGGNYEQYF. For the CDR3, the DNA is TGCGCCAGCAGCTGGACTAGCGGGGGGAACTACGAGCAGTACTTC.

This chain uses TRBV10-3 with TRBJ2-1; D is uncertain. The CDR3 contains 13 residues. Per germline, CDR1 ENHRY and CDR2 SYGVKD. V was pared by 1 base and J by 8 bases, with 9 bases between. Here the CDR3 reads CAISEFGSHEQFF. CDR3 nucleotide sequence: TGTGCCATCAGTGAGTTTGGCAGTCATGAGCAGTTCTTC.

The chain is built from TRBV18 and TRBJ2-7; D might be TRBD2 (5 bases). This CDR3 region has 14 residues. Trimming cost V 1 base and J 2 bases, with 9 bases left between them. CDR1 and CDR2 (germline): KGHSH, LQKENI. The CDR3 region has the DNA TGTGCCAGCTCACCACGCTCGGGGACCTACGAGCAGTACTTC. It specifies CASSPRSGTYEQYF.

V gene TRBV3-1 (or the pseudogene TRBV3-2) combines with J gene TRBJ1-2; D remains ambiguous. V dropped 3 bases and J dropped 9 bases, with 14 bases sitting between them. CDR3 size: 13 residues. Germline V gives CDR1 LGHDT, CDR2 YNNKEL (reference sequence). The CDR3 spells CASSHGFQASYTF. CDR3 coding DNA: TGTGCCAGCAGCCACGGTTTTCAGGCAAGCTACACCTTC.

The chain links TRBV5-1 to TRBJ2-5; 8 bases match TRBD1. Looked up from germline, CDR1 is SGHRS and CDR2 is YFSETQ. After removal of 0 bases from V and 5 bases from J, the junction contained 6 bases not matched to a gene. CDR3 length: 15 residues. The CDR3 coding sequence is TGCGCCAGCAGCTTGGGGACAGGGTACATGGAGACCCAGTACTTC. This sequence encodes CASSLGTGYMETQYF.

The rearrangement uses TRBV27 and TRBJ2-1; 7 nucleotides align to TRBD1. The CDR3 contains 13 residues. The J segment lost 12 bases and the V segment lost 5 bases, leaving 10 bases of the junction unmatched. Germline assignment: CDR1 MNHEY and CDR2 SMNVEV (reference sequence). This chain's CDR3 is CASSLQGHRGQFF. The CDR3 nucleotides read TGTGCCAGCAGTCTACAGGGGCACCGAGGGCAGTTCTTC.

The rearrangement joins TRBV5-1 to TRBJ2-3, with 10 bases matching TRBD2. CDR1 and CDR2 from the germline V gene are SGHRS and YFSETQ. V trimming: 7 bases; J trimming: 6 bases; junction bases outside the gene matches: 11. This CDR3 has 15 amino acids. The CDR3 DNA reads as TGCGCCAGCGCTCTGGGGAATAGCGGGGGGGATACGCAGTATTTT. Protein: CASALGNSGGDTQYF.

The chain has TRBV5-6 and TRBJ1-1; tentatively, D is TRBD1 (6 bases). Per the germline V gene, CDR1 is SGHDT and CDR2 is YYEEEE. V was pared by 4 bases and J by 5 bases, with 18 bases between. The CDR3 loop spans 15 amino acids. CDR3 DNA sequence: TGTGCCAGCAGCCCGACGGGGGGGGCGAGAACTGAAGCTTTCTTT. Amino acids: CASSPTGGARTEAFF.

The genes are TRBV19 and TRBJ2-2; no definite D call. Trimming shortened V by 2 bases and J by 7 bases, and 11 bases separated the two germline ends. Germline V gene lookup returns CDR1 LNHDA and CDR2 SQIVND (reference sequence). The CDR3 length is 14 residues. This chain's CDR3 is CASSISGSFGELFF. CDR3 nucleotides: TGTGCCAGTAGTATATCAGGTTCCTTCGGGGAGCTGTTTTTT.

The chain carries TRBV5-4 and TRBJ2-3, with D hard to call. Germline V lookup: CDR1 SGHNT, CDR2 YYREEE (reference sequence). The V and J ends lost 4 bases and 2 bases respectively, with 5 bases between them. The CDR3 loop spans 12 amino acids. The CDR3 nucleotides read TGTGCCAGCAGCGGCAACACAGATACGCAGTATTTT. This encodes CASSGNTDTQYF. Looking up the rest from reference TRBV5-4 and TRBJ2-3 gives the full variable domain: ETGVTQSPTHLIKTRGQQVTLRCSSQSGHNTVSWYQQALGQGPQFIFQYYREEENGRGNFPPRFSGLQFPNYSSELNVNALELDDSALYLCASSGNTDTQYFGPGTRLTVL.

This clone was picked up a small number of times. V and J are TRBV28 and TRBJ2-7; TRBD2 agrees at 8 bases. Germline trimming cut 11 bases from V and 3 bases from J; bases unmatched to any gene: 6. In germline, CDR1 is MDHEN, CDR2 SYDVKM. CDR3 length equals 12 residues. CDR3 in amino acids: CAVIGRGYEQYV. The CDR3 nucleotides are TGTGCCGTCATCGGGAGGGGCTACGAGCAGTACGTC.

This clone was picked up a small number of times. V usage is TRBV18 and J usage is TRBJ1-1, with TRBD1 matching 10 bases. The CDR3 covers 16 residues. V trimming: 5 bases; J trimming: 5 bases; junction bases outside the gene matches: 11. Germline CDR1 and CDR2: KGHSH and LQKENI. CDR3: CASSTTGTGEGTEAFF. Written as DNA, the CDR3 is TGTGCCAGCTCAACAACCGGGACAGGGGAGGGGACTGAAGCTTTCTTT.

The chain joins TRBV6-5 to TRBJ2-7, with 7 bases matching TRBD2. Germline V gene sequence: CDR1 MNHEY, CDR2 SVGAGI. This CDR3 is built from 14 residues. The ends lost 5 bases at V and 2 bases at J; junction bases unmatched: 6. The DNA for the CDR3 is TGTGCCAGCAGTCACCGGGAGGAGACCTACGAGCAGTACTTC. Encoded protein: CASSHREETYEQYF.

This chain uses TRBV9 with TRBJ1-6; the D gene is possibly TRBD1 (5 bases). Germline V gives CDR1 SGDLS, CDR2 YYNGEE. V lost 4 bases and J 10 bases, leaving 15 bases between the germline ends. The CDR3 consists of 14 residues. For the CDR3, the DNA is TGTGCCAGCAGCCCGGGACTGACGGGGTCACCCCTCCACTTT. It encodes CASSPGLTGSPLHF.

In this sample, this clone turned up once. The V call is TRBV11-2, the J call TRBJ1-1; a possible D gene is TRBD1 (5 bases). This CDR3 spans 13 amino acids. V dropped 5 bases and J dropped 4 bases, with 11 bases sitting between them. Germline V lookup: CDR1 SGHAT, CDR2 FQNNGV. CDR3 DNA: TGTGCCAGCAGCGCCTGGAGGGGCACTGAAGCTTTCTTT. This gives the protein CASSAWRGTEAFF.

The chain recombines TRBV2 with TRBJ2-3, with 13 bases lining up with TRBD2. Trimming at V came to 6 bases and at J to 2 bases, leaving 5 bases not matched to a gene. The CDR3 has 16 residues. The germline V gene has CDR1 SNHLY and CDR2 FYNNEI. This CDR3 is CASRGGLAGYTDTQYF. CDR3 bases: TGTGCCAGCAGAGGGGGACTAGCGGGGTACACAGATACGCAGTATTTT.

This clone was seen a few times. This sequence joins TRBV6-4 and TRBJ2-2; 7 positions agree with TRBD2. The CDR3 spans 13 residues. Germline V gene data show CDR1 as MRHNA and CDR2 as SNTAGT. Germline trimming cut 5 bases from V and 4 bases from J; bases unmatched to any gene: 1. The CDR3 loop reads CASSRTSTGELFF. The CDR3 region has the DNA TGTGCCAGCAGTCGGACTAGCACCGGGGAGCTGTTTTTT.

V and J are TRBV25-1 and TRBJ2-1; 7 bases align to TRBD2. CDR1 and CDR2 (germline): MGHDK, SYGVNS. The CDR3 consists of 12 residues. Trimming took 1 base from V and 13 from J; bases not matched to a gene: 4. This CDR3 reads CASSESLAGQFF. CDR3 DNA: TGTGCCAGCAGTGAATCGTTAGCGGGTCAGTTCTTC.

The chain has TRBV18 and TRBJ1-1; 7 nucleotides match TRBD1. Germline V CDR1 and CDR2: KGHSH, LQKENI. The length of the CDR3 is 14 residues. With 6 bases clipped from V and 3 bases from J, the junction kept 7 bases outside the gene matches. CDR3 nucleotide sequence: TGTGCCAGCTCCCCCCGGGACAGATACACTGAAGCTTTCTTT. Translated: CASSPRDRYTEAFF.

The DNA of the CDR3 is TGTGCCAGTAGAGGTAGCGGGGGTACAGAGACCCAGTACTTC. This codes for CASRGSGGTETQYF. The V and J genes are TRBV19 and TRBJ2-5, with 9 positions matching TRBD2. This CDR3 contains 14 residues. The V segment lost 6 bases and the J segment 4 bases; nucleotides outside the gene matches: 6. CDR1 and CDR2 from the germline V gene are LNHDA and SQIVND (reference sequence).